Listed below are T cell receptor beta chains from one sample, sequenced in a study of blood T cell repertoires in COVID-19. Repertoires were generated with immunoSEQ multiplex PCR, while TCRdb's copy carries only in-frame clones and drops some. The sample consists of about 170,000 clones, just under 85% of them appearing once. Sequenced material: peripheral blood. Receptor source: a woman older than 75 with acute or convalescent COVID-19. CDR3s include the opening cysteine and the closing phenylalanine or tryptophan. The D gene is left open where the match is weak. Some rows mark clone size as missing; the rest say once, few, many or name a class of expanded clone.

clone size	J gene	D gene	CDR3 length	V gene	CDR3 DNA	CDR3 protein
-	TRBJ2-7	TRBD1	13	TRBV29-1	TGCAGCCCCGGAAGGGACAGACTCTACGAGCAGTACTTC	CSPGRDRLYEQYF
-	TRBJ2-7	TRBD2	14	TRBV5-5	TGTGCCAGCAACCTTCTAGCGGGATTCTACGAGCAGTACTTC	CASNLLAGFYEQYF
-	TRBJ2-1	-	11	TRBV20-1	TGCAGTGCTAGACCTGACAGGGAGCAGTTCTTC	CSARPDREQFF
-	TRBJ2-7	-	12	TRBV12-3/TRBV12-4	TGTGCCAGCAGGTCGGAGCGGTACGAGCAGTACTTC	CASRSERYEQYF
once	TRBJ1-3	-	15	TRBV6-5	TGTGCCAGCAGGCCGGGGGGGACTGCCGGAAACACCATATATTTT	CASRPGGTAGNTIYF
-	TRBJ1-1	-	16	TRBV3-1/TRBV3-2	TGTGCCAGCAGCCTTTGGGGAGGCAAGAAAAACACTGAAGCTTTCTTT	CASSLWGGKKNTEAFF
-	TRBJ1-1	-	15	TRBV19	TGTGCCAGTAGTACAACCAGGGGACCGAACACTGAAGCTTTCTTT	CASSTTRGPNTEAFF
few	TRBJ2-2	TRBD2	16	TRBV5-8	TGTGCCAGCAGCAGACTAGCGGGAGGGAACACCGGGGAGCTGTTTTTT	CASSRLAGGNTGELFF
-	TRBJ2-7	-	14	TRBV1	TGCACCACCTTGAGGGAGGTTGGGTCCTACGAGCAGTACTTC	CTTLREVGSYEQYF
-	TRBJ2-1	TRBD2	14	TRBV7-9	TGTGCCAGCAGCGATCCGGGACTAGCAAGTTGGCAGTTCTTC	CASSDPGLASWQFF
-	TRBJ1-2	TRBD1	13	TRBV29-1	TGCAGCGCCCGGGGACAGACCAACTATGGCTACACCTTC	CSARGQTNYGYTF
-	TRBJ2-7	-	17	TRBV4-1	TGCGCCAGCAGCCAAGATACGTTCACAGGGGGGGGATACGAGCAGTACTTC	CASSQDTFTGGGYEQYF
few	TRBJ1-5	TRBD1	13	TRBV2	TGTGCCAGCAGTGACAGGGGGAGGAGGGCCCAGCATTTT	CASSDRGRRAQHF
-	TRBJ1-6	-	15	TRBV27	TGTGCCAGCAGATTAACGGGCCAGGGAAATTCACCCCTCCACTTT	CASRLTGQGNSPLHF
-	TRBJ1-2	-	14	TRBV5-1	TGCGCCAGCAGCTTGATCTCTCGGGACTATGGCTACACCTTC	CASSLISRDYGYTF
-	TRBJ2-3	-	16	TRBV4-3	TGCGCCAGCAGCCTATCCCTTACCCTTGGTAGAGATACGCAGTATTTT	CASSLSLTLGRDTQYF
few	TRBJ1-1	-	13	TRBV7-9	TGTGCCAGCTCCACGAGACAGGCCACTGAAGCTTTCTTT	CASSTRQATEAFF
-	TRBJ2-7	-	13	TRBV18	TGTGCCAGCTCACCACGGCTAACGGGGGAGCAGTACTTC	CASSPRLTGEQYF
-	TRBJ1-2	TRBD1	13	TRBV7-9	TGTGCCAGCAGCCGACAGGGAGACTATGGCTACACCTTC	CASSRQGDYGYTF
-	TRBJ1-2	-	14	TRBV28	TGTGCCAGCAGTTTATGGGCACCCAACTATGGCTACACCTTC	CASSLWAPNYGYTF
-	TRBJ1-5	-	15	TRBV6-6	TGTGCCAGCAGGCAAGACAGTGCGAGCAATCAGCCCCAGCATTTT	CASRQDSASNQPQHF
-	TRBJ1-3	-	15	TRBV7-2	TGTGCCAGCAGACCCTCTCCGGGATCCGGAAACACCATATATTTT	CASRPSPGSGNTIYF
-	TRBJ2-2	-	13	TRBV19	TGTGCCAGTAGTACGAACAGTGCCGGGGAGCTGTTTTTT	CASSTNSAGELFF
few	TRBJ2-7	TRBD2	17	TRBV5-4	TGTGCCAGCCAAGCCTCCCCCCAACTAGCGGGGTCCTACGAGCAGTACTTC	CASQASPQLAGSYEQYF
few	TRBJ2-1	-	15	TRBV6-4	TGTGCCAGCAGTTTGGACGGGAGCTCCTACAATGAGCAGTTCTTC	CASSLDGSSYNEQFF
-	TRBJ1-2	-	15	TRBV27	TGTGCCAGCAGTTTATCGGGAGGGCCTAACTATGGCTACACCTTC	CASSLSGGPNYGYTF
-	TRBJ2-7	-	12	TRBV6-6	TGTGCCAGCAGGGTTCAGGGGGGCGAGCAGTACTTC	CASRVQGGEQYF
-	TRBJ2-1	TRBD1	16	TRBV5-1	TGCGCCAGCACCAGCCCATGGGACAGGGGCTACAATGAGCAGTTCTTC	CASTSPWDRGYNEQFF
-	TRBJ1-1	TRBD1	14	TRBV5-4	TGTGCCAGCAGCTTTGGACAGGGACAGACTGAAGCTTTCTTT	CASSFGQGQTEAFF
-	TRBJ2-3	TRBD1	16	TRBV5-1	TGCGCCAGCAGCTCCCTTCTGACAGGGGCTACAGATACGCAGTATTTT	CASSSLLTGATDTQYF
-	TRBJ2-3	TRBD2	14	TRBV9	TGTGCCAGCAGCACCCGGGAGGGGACAGATACGCAGTATTTT	CASSTREGTDTQYF
-	TRBJ2-7	TRBD2	14	TRBV6-2/TRBV6-3	TGTGCCAGCAGGCCTAGCGGGAACCTTGTCGAGCAGTACTTC	CASRPSGNLVEQYF
-	TRBJ2-1	TRBD2	16	TRBV18	TGTGCCAGCTCACTCTCCGGGCCTAGCGGGAGAAATGAGCAGTTCTTC	CASSLSGPSGRNEQFF
-	TRBJ1-6	-	13	TRBV6-5	TGTGCCAGCAGTACAGGGCCCCTAAGACCCCTCCACTTT	CASSTGPLRPLHF
-	TRBJ2-3	TRBD2	16	TRBV6-2/TRBV6-3	TGTGCCAGCAGTTACTTCACTAGCGGGGGCACAGATACGCAGTATTTT	CASSYFTSGGTDTQYF
few	TRBJ1-2	-	14	TRBV2	TGTGCCAGCAGTCCGTTGGGACTAAGCTATGGCTACACCTTC	CASSPLGLSYGYTF
-	TRBJ2-3	TRBD2	15	TRBV19	TGTGCCAGTAGTATCTTGACAAGCGGGGCAGATACGCAGTATTTT	CASSILTSGADTQYF
-	TRBJ1-4	TRBD1	13	TRBV5-1	TGCGCCAGCAGCTATGGGGACAGCGAAAAACTGTTTTTT	CASSYGDSEKLFF
-	TRBJ1-1	TRBD1	12	TRBV30	TGTGCCTGGAGCGACAGGGGCACTGAAGCTTTCTTT	CAWSDRGTEAFF
once	TRBJ1-2	-	15	TRBV6-5	TGTGCCAGCAGTTACTCAAGACTTTCCTCAGGGGGCTACACCTTC	CASSYSRLSSGGYTF
-	TRBJ1-2	-	15	TRBV7-2	TGTGCCAGCAGCTTACAGGCTACTTCTAACTATGGCTACACCTTC	CASSLQATSNYGYTF
-	TRBJ2-5	-	12	TRBV5-1	TGCGCCAGCAGCTTATTAATGGAGACCCAGTACTTC	CASSLLMETQYF
few	TRBJ2-1	TRBD1	15	TRBV7-2	TGTGCCAGCAGCTTAGCAGGGGGCGCCCACAATGAGCAGTTCTTC	CASSLAGGAHNEQFF
-	TRBJ1-5	-	9	TRBV24-1	TGTGCCACCCCAGGGCCCCAGCATTTT	CATPGPQHF
-	TRBJ2-1	TRBD1	14	TRBV9	TGTGCCAGCAGCGGAGGGACAGGGAAGGGTGAGCAGTTCTTC	CASSGGTGKGEQFF
-	TRBJ2-5	-	13	TRBV11-3	TGTGCCAGCAGCTTAGATTCAGGGGAGACCCAGTACTTC	CASSLDSGETQYF
-	TRBJ1-4	-	16	TRBV5-4	TGTGCCAGCAGCCCGGACTCAAGGTCCAGGGGTGAAAAACTGTTTTTT	CASSPDSRSRGEKLFF
-	TRBJ2-5	TRBD1	16	TRBV20-1	TGCAGTGCTAGTTTTGTGACAGGGGGGACCCAAGAGACCCAGTACTTC	CSASFVTGGTQETQYF
-	TRBJ1-1	TRBD1	12	TRBV30	TGTGCCTGGGGGGACAGGGCTAGTGAAGCTTTCTTT	CAWGDRASEAFF
-	TRBJ2-1	-	12	TRBV5-8	TGTGCCAGCAGCTTAGGACATCGCGCAAAGTTCTTC	CASSLGHRAKFF
-	TRBJ2-3	TRBD1	14	TRBV27	TGTGCCAGCAGTCCACGTCAGGGGGCAGATACGCAGTATTTT	CASSPRQGADTQYF
-	TRBJ2-7	-	11	TRBV25-1	TGTGCCAGCAGTCTAGGCTACGAGCAGTACTTC	CASSLGYEQYF
-	TRBJ1-3	-	13	TRBV6-5	TGTGCCAGCAGTTCGGGGGCTGGAAACACCATATATTTT	CASSSGAGNTIYF
-	TRBJ2-1	-	16	TRBV4-2	TGTGCCAGCAGCCCAATGGACGGGGACACCTACAATGAGCAGTTCTTC	CASSPMDGDTYNEQFF
-	TRBJ2-5	-	14	TRBV27	TGTGCCAGCAGCTCCGGTAATGGTCTCGGGACCCAGTACTTC	CASSSGNGLGTQYF
-	TRBJ1-2	-	15	TRBV11-2	TGTGCCAGCAGCTTAGATCAAACCGGGAGACAAGGCTACACCTTC	CASSLDQTGRQGYTF
few	TRBJ1-6	-	15	TRBV6-2/TRBV6-3	TGTGCCAGCAGTTACGGAGGGATAATGAATTCACCCCTCCACTTT	CASSYGGIMNSPLHF